This is a list of T cell receptor beta chains from one sample in a study of T cell responses to AZD1222 COVID-19 vaccine. The method was immunoSEQ multiplex PCR; TCRdb's version includes in-frame clones alone and lacks a portion of them. This table holds about 110,000 clones, 82% found once. Sequenced here: peripheral blood, sampled on day 0 of AZD1222 vaccination. These receptors all stem from an adult in good health. CDR3s include the opening cysteine and the closing phenylalanine or tryptophan. Fields, in order: clone size, D gene, J gene, V gene, CDR3 DNA, CDR3 protein. A D gene is named only where the DNA matches it firmly. Only part of the rows carry a size: once, few, many, or a class if the clone is expanded.

>.|.|TRBJ1-3|TRBV7-9
TGTGCCAGCAGCCCCTCTGCAAACACCATATATTTT
CASSPSANTIYF
>.|.|TRBJ1-2|TRBV19
TGTGCCAGTAGTATAGCTGGGACCACAAACTATGGCTACACCTTC
CASSIAGTTNYGYTF
>.|TRBD1|TRBJ2-2|TRBV7-2
TGTGCCAGCAGCTGGGACAGGGACGGGGAGCTGTTTTTT
CASSWDRDGELFF
>.|.|TRBJ2-1|TRBV19
TGTGCCAGTAGTATTTCAACGGGGGCCCTTTACAATGAGCAGTTCTTC
CASSISTGALYNEQFF
>.|.|TRBJ2-6|TRBV5-4
TGTGCCAGCAGCTCCCAGCAGGCCAACGTCCTGACTTTC
CASSSQQANVLTF
>.|.|TRBJ1-2|TRBV5-8
TGTGCCAGCAACTCCGGTGGGGGGCCCTATGGCTACACCTTC
CASNSGGGPYGYTF
>.|.|TRBJ2-1|TRBV3-1/TRBV3-2
TGTGCCAGCAGCCTTCGGGTGGGGGGCATCAATGAGCAGTTCTTC
CASSLRVGGINEQFF
>once|.|TRBJ2-1|TRBV10-3
TGTGCCATCAGTGAGTCTAGGGACCGGCGGAATGAGCAGTTCTTC
CAISESRDRRNEQFF
>.|TRBD1|TRBJ1-1|TRBV5-8
TGTGCCAGCAGCCCCAGGGGGACAGTGGGGAACGAAGCTTTCTTT
CASSPRGTVGNEAFF
>.|.|TRBJ1-2|TRBV3-1/TRBV3-2
TGTGCCAGCAGCCAAGGCCTTATGTATGGCTACACCTTC
CASSQGLMYGYTF
>.|.|TRBJ1-1|TRBV9
TGTGCCAGCAGCATCCCTCGGGCGGGCCTTAACACTGAAGCTTTCTTT
CASSIPRAGLNTEAFF
>.|.|TRBJ1-5|TRBV10-3
TGTGCCATCAGTGAGGAAGCCGGGGGCAATCAGCCCCAGCATTTT
CAISEEAGGNQPQHF
>.|TRBD1|TRBJ2-2|TRBV5-1
TGCGCCAGCGAGGATCAGGGACAGGCCACCGGGGAGCTGTTTTTT
CASEDQGQATGELFF
>.|.|TRBJ1-1|TRBV10-3
TGTGCCATCAGTGAGACAGGGTGGGGAGACACTGAAGCTTTCTTT
CAISETGWGDTEAFF
>.|.|TRBJ2-2|TRBV7-6
TGTGCCAGCAGCTTAGTCGTAGGGAGCGGGGAGCTGTTTTTT
CASSLVVGSGELFF
>once|.|TRBJ1-2|TRBV21-1
TGTGCCAGTCAAATATCGGACAGGGGTGGGCTAAGCTATGGCTACACCTTC
CASQISDRGGLSYGYTF
>.|TRBD2|TRBJ2-3|TRBV30
TGTGCCTGGAGAAAGGTAGCGGGGTCAGGTACGCAGTATTTT
CAWRKVAGSGTQYF
>.|.|TRBJ2-1|TRBV30
TGTGCCTGGATTGCGGGTTTAGGGGGATACAATGAGCAGTTCTTC
CAWIAGLGGYNEQFF
>.|TRBD2|TRBJ2-3|TRBV3-1/TRBV3-2
TGTGCCAGCAGCCGAGCGGGGGGCACAGATACGCAGTATTTT
CASSRAGGTDTQYF
>.|.|TRBJ1-2|TRBV3-1/TRBV3-2
TGTGCCAGCAGCCATCCCTCGCCGGGCAGGGCTAACTATAGCTACACCTTC
CASSHPSPGRANYSYTF
>.|.|TRBJ1-1|TRBV5-5
TGTGCCAGCAGCTTGGGCCCTCTCGGTAACACTGAAGCTTTCTTT
CASSLGPLGNTEAFF
>once|TRBD2|TRBJ2-3|TRBV9
TGTGCCAGCACCAGCGGGGGGGCCACAGATACGCAGTATTTT
CASTSGGATDTQYF
>.|TRBD2|TRBJ2-2|TRBV2
TGTGCCAGCAAGGGGGGGCTAGCGGGCACCGGGGAGCTGTTTTTT
CASKGGLAGTGELFF
>few|TRBD1|TRBJ1-2|TRBV4-3
TGCGCCAGCAGCCAAGCAGGGGGCGACTATGGCTACACCTTC
CASSQAGGDYGYTF
>.|.|TRBJ1-1|TRBV7-2
TGTGCCAGCAGCTTAGGAGGGGGGGCGCGTTTAGCTTTCTTT
CASSLGGGARLAFF
>.|.|TRBJ1-1|TRBV5-4
TGTGCCAGCAGCTTGGATCGGGCGGAGAGAGCTTTCTTT
CASSLDRAERAFF
>many|.|TRBJ2-3|TRBV18
TGTGCCAGCTCACCGAGCGCGAATACGCAGTATTTT
CASSPSANTQYF
>.|.|TRBJ1-4|TRBV11-2
TGTGCCAGCAGCTTAGTTCCGGGGATGGGTGAAAAACTGTTTTTT
CASSLVPGMGEKLFF